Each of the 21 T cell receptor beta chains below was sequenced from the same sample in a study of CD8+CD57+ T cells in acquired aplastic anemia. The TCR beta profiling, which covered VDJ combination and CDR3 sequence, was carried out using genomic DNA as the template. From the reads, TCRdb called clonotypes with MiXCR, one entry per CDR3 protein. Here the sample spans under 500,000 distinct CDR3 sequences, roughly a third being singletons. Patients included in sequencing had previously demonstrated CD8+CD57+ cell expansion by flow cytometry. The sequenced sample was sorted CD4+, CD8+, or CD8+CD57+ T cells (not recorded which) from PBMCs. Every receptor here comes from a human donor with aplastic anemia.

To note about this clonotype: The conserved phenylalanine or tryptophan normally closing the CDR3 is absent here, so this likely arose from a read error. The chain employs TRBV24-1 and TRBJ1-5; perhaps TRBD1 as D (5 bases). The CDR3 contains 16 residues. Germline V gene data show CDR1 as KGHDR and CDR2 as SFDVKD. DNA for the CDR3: TGTGCCACCAGTGATACACGACAGAGTAGCATTCAGCCCCAGCATCTT. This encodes CATSDTRQSSIQPQHL.

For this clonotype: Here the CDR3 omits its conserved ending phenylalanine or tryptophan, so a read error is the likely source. CDR3 sequence: CASSAQRVGNEQFL. The DNA for the CDR3 is TGTGCCAGCAGCGCCCAAAGGGTGGGCAATGAGCAGTTCCTC. The V gene is TRBV11-2, the J gene TRBJ2-1; D is uncertain. The CDR3 extends over 14 amino acids. Germline CDR1 reads SGHAT; CDR2 reads FQNNGV. Deletions cut 5 bases from V and 6 bases from J, with 14 bases between.

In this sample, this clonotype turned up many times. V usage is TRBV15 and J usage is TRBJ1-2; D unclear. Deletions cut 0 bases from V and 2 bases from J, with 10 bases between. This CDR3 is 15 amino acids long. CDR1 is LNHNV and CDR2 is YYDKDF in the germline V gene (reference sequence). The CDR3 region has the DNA TGTGCCACCAGCAGAGATAGTACGTTGAACTATGGCTACACCTTC. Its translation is CATSRDSTLNYGYTF.

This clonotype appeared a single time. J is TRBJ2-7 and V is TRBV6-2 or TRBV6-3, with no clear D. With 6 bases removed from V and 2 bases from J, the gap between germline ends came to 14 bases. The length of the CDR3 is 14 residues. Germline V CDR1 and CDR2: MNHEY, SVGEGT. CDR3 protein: CASRYLGLPYEQYF. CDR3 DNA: TGTGCCAGCAGGTACCTCGGCTTACCCTACGAGCAGTACTTC.

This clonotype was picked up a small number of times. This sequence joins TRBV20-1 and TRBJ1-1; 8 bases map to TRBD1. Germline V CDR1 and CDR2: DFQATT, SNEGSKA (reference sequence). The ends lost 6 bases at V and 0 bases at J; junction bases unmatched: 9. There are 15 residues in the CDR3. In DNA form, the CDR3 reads TGCAGTGCCTTCCGGGACAGGATAATGAACACTGAAGCTTTCTTT. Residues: CSAFRDRIMNTEAFF.

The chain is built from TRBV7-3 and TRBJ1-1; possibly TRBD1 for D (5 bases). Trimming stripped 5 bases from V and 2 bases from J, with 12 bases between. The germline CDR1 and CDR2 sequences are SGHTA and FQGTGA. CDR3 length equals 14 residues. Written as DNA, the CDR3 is TGTGCCAGCAGCCCAATGGGGGAAAACACTGAAGCTTTCTTT. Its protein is CASSPMGENTEAFF. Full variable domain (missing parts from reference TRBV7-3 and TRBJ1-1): GAGVSQTPSNKVTEKGKYVELRCDPISGHTALYWYRQSLGQGPEFLIYFQGTGAADDSGLPNDRFFAVRPEGSVSTLKIQRTERGDSAVYLCASSPMGENTEAFFGQGTRLTVV.

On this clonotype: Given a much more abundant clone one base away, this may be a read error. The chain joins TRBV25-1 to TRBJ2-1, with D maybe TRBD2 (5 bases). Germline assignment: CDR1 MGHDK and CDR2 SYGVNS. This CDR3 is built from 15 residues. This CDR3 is CAGSDGIGSCNEQFF. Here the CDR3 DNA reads TGTGCCGGCAGTGACGGGATAGGCTCCTGCAATGAGCAGTTCTTC.

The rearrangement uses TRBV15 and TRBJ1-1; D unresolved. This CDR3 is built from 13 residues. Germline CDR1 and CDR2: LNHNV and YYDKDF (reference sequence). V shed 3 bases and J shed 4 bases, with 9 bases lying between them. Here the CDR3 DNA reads TGTGCCACCAGCAGGGCCAAGAGCACTGAAGCTTTCTTT. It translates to CATSRAKSTEAFF.

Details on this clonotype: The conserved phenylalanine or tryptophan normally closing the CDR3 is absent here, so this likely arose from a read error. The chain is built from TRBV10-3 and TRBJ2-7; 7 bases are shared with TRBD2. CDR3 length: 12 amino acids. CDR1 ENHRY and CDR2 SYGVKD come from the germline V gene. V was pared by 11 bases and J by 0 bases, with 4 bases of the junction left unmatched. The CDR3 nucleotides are TGTGCCGTCCGCGGGAGCTCCTACGAGCAGTACCTC. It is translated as CAVRGSSYEQYL.

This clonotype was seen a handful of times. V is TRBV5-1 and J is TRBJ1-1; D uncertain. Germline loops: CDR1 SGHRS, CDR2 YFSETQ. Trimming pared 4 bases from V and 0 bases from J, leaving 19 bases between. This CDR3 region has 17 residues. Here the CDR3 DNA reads TGCGCCAGCAGCCTGGAAGGGAGAGGGATGATGAACACTGAAGCTTTCTTT. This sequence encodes CASSLEGRGMMNTEAFF.

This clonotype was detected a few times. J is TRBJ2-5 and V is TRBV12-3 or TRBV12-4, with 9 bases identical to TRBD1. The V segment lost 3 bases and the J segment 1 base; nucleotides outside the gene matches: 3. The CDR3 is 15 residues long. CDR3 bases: TGTGCCAGCAGTTTCATGGGACAGGGCCAAGAGACCCAGTACTTC. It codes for CASSFMGQGQETQYF.

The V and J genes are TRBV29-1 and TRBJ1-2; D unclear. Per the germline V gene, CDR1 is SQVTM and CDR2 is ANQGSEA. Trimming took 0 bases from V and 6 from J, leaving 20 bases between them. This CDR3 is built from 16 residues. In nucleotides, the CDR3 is TGCAGCGTTGAAGACCCGGGAATCGTCGGAAAGGATGGCTACACCTTC. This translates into CSVEDPGIVGKDGYTF.

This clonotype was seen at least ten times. The CDR3 spells CATSDRTGVETQYF. The CDR3 bases are TGTGCCACCAGTGACCGGACAGGAGTCGAGACCCAGTACTTC. The chain couples TRBV24-1 to TRBJ2-5, with 7 positions matching TRBD1. Germline V gene sequence: CDR1 KGHDR, CDR2 SFDVKD. The CDR3 totals 14 residues. Trimming at V came to 4 bases and at J to 5 bases, leaving 6 bases not matched to a gene.

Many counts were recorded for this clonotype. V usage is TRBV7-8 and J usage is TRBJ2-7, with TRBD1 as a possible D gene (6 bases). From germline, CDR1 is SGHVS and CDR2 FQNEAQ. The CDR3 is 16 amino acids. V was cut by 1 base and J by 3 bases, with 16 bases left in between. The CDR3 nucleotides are TGTGCCAGCAGCTTAGTTCGGGACACAAACTACTACGAGCAGTACTTC. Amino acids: CASSLVRDTNYYEQYF.

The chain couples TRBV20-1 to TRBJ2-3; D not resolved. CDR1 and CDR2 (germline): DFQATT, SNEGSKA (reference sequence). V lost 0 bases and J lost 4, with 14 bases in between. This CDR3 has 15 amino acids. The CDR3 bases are TGCAGTGCTAGAGACGGAATCAGTAACGCAGATACGCAGTATTTT. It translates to CSARDGISNADTQYF.

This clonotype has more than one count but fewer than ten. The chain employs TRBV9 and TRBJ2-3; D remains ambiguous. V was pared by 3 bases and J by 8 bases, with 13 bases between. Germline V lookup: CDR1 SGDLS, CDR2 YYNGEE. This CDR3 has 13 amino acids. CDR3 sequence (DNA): TGTGCCAGCAGCGCCCCGGTGGGCGGTACGCAGTATTTT. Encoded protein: CASSAPVGGTQYF.

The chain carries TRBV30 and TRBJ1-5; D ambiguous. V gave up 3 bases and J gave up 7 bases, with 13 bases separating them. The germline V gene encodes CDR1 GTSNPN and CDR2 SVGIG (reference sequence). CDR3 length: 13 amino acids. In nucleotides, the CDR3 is TGTGCCTGGAGCCAAAAGGGCAGGCAGCCCCAGCATTTT. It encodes CAWSQKGRQPQHF.

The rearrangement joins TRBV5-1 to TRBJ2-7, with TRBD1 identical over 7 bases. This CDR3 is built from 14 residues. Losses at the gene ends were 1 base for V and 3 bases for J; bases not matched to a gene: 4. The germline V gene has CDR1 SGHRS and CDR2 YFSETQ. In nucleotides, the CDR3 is TGCGCCAGCAGCTTGCCGGGACAGAACTACGAGCAGTACTTC. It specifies CASSLPGQNYEQYF.

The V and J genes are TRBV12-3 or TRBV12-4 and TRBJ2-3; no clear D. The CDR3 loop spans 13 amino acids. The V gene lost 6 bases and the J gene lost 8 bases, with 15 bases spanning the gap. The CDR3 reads CASSTAEFSTQYF. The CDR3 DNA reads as TGTGCCAGCAGCACGGCAGAGTTCTCTACGCAGTATTTT.

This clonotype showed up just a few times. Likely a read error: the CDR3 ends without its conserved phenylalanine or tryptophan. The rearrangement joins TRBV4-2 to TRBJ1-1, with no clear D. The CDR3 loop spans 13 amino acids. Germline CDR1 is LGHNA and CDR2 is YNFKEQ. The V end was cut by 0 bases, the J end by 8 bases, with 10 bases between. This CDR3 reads CASSQDRSTEAFS. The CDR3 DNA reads TGTGCCAGCAGCCAAGACAGGTCGACAGAAGCTTTCTCT.

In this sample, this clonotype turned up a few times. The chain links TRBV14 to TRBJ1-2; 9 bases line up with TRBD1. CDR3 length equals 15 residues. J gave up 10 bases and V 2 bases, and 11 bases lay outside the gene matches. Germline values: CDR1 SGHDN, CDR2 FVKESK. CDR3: CASSQLSGTGSFYTF. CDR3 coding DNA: TGTGCCAGCAGCCAACTCTCCGGGACAGGGTCGTTCTACACCTTC. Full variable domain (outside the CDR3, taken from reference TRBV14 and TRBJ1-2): EAGVTQFPSHSVIEKGQTVTLRCDPISGHDNLYWYRRVMGKEIKFLLHFVKESKQDESGMPNNRFLAERTGGTYSTLKVQPAELEDSGVYFCASSQLSGTGSFYTFGSGTRLTVV.